This record looks at one T cell receptor (beta chain) sequence and its context. Its antigen remains unknown. This sample was taken from a study of radiotherapy plus CTLA-4 blockade in lung cancer. Study-level background: Patients showed objective responses in under 20% of cases and disease control in under 40%.

Ipilimumab CTLA-4 blockade and focal radiation were given to patients with chemo-refractory metastatic non-small-cell lung cancer. Sequenced by immunoSEQ multiplex PCR; TCRdb stores in-frame clones only, minus some. The profile shows some 80,000 clones, under 85% of them singletons. V lost 5 bases to trimming and J lost 0 bases; unmatched junction nucleotides: 2. Germline-derived CDR1 and CDR2 are KGHSH and LQKENI. The CDR3 is 15 residues long. The study's findings and limits: Expansion of tumor-derived TCR clones was observed in blood after radiotherapy plus ipilimumab.

The rearrangement uses TRBV18 and TRBJ2-3; 10 nucleotides align to TRBD2. Source: peripheral blood, taken from a patient treated with radiotherapy plus ipilimumab. The TCR originated in a human donor with non-small cell lung cancer who had stable disease on radiotherapy plus ipilimumab. The DNA for the CDR3 is TGTGCCAGCTCAAGGACTAGCGGTAGCACAGATACGCAGTATTTT. This encodes CASSRTSGSTDTQYF. The full variable domain, its missing parts supplied by reference TRBV18 and TRBJ2-3, is NAGVMQNPRHLVRRRGQEARLRCSPMKGHSHVYWYRQLPEEGLKFMVYLQKENIIDESGMPKERFSAEFPKEGPSILRIQQVVRGDSAAYFCASSRTSGSTDTQYFGPGTRLTVL.